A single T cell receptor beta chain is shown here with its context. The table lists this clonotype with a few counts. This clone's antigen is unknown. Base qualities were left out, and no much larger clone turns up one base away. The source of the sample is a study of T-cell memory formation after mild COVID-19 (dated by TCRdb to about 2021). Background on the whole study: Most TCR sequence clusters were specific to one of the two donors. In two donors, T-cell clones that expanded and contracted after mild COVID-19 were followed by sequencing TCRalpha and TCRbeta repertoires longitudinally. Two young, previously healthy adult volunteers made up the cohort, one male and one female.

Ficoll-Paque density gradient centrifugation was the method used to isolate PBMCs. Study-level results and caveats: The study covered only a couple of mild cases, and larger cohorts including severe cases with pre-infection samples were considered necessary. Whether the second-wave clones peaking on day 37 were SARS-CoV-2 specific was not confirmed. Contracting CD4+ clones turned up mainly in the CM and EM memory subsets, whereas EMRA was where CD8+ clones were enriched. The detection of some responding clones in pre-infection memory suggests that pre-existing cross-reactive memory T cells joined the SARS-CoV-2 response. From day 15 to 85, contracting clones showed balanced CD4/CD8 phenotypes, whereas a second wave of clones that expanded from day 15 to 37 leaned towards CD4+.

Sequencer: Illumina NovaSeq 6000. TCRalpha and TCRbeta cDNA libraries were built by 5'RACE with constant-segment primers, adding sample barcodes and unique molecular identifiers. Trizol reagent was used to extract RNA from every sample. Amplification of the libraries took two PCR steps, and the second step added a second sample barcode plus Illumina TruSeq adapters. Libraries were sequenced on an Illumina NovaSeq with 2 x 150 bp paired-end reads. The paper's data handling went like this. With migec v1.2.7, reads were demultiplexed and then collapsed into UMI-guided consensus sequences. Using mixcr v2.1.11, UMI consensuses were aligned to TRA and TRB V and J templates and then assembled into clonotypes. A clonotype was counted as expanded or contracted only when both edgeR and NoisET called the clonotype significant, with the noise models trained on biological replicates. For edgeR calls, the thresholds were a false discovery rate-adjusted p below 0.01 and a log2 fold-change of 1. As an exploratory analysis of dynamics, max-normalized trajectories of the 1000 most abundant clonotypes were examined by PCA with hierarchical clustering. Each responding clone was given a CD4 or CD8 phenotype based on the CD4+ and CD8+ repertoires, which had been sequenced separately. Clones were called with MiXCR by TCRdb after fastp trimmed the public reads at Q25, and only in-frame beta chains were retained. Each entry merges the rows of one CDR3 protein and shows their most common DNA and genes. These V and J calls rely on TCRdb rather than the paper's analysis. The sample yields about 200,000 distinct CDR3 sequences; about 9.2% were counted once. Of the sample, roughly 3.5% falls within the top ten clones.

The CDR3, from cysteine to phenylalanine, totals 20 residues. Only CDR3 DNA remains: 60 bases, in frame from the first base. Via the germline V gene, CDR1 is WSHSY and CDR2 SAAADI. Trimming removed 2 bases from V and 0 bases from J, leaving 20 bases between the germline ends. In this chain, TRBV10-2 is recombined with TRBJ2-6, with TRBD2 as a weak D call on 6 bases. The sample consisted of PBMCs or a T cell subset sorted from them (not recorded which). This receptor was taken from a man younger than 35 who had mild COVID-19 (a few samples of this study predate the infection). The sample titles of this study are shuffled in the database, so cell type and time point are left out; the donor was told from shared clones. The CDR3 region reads CASSETPFGGSVSGANVLTF. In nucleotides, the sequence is TGCGCCAGCAGTGAGACCCCTTTTGGGGGGTCCGTCTCTGGGGCCAACGTCCTGACTTTC.